These 13 T cell receptor beta chains originate from one sample sequenced in a study of blood T cell repertoires in COVID-19. The method was immunoSEQ multiplex PCR; TCRdb's version includes in-frame clones alone and lacks a portion of them. This table has roughly 90,000 clones, around 85% appearing once. The sample comprised peripheral blood. All receptors derive from a human donor in a cohort sampled during active COVID-19.

This chain uses TRBV5-1 with TRBJ1-5; D uncertain. Germline lookup yields CDR1 SGHRS and CDR2 YFSETQ. Trimming pared 0 bases from V and 6 bases from J, leaving 10 bases between. This CDR3 contains 14 residues. CDR3 amino acids: CASSLEMEGQPQHF. Here the CDR3 DNA reads TGCGCCAGCAGCTTGGAAATGGAGGGTCAGCCCCAGCATTTT.

This rearrangement joins TRBV10-3 to TRBJ2-7, with 7 bases fitting TRBD2. The CDR3 covers 18 residues. Trimming took 9 bases from V and 0 from J; bases not matched to a gene: 20. The germline V gene has CDR1 ENHRY and CDR2 SYGVKD. CDR3 DNA: TGTGCCATTGGGGGGGGTCGGGTCGTCACCGGGGTCTCCTACGAGCAGTACTTC. Translation: CAIGGGRVVTGVSYEQYF.

The chain has TRBV6-6 and TRBJ2-5; 7 bases match TRBD1. The V gene end was trimmed by 9 bases and the J gene end by 5 bases; junction bases not matched to a gene: 9. Germline CDR1 is MNHNY and CDR2 is SVGAGI (reference sequence). The CDR3 is 13 amino acids. CDR3 bases: TGTGCCAGTAACAGGGGTGAAGGGGAGACCCAGTACTTC. Protein: CASNRGEGETQYF.

The chain uses TRBV5-1 and TRBJ2-2; D not resolved. V was pared by 5 bases and J by 0 bases, with 11 bases between. Per germline, CDR1 SGHRS and CDR2 YFSETQ. The CDR3 contains 15 residues. CDR3 in amino acids: CASSFQAANTGELFF. CDR3 nucleotide sequence: TGCGCCAGCAGTTTCCAGGCAGCGAACACCGGGGAGCTGTTTTTT.

The gene calls are TRBV28 and TRBJ1-1, with D maybe TRBD1 (5 bases). In germline, CDR1 is MDHEN, CDR2 SYDVKM. CDR3 size: 14 residues. Trimming took 1 base from V and 6 from J, leaving 12 bases between them. CDR3 DNA: TGTGCCAGCAGTTTATTGCAGGGTTATTCTGAAGCTTTCTTT. Translation: CASSLLQGYSEAFF.

The chain uses TRBV9 and TRBJ2-3; 9 bases are a match to TRBD2. Trimming removed 4 bases from V and 3 bases from J; junction bases left unmatched: 12. CDR1 is SGDLS and CDR2 is YYNGEE in the germline V gene. There are 17 residues in the CDR3. CDR3 coding DNA: TGTGCCAGCAGCCCCATGGGTAGCGGGAGTAGGACAGATACGCAGTATTTT. It codes for CASSPMGSGSRTDTQYF.

CDR3 loop: CASSLGGHSYNEQFF. CDR3 DNA sequence: TGTGCCAGCAGCCTTGGAGGCCACTCCTACAATGAGCAGTTCTTC. The chain employs TRBV16 and TRBJ2-1; tentative D call: TRBD2 (5 bases). Germline CDR1 KGHSY, CDR2 FQNENV. The CDR3 has 15 amino acids. Between the trimmed V and J ends, which lost 4 bases and 0 bases, there was a span of 10 bases.

The chain joins TRBV7-3 to TRBJ2-7; 9 nucleotides align to TRBD2. The CDR3 loop spans 15 amino acids. The germline V gene encodes CDR1 SGHTA and CDR2 FQGTGA. V trimming: 2 bases; J trimming: 3 bases; junction bases outside the gene matches: 5. CDR3 bases: TGTGCCAGCAGCTTAGAGAGCGGGAGGAACTACGAGCAGTACTTC. Protein product: CASSLESGRNYEQYF. Full variable domain (missing parts from reference TRBV7-3 and TRBJ2-7): GAGVSQTPSNKVTEKGKYVELRCDPISGHTALYWYRQSLGQGPEFLIYFQGTGAADDSGLPNDRFFAVRPEGSVSTLKIQRTERGDSAVYLCASSLESGRNYEQYFGPGTRLTVT.

The rearrangement joins TRBV14 to TRBJ2-3; 7 nucleotides agree with TRBD2. Germline lookup yields CDR1 SGHDN and CDR2 FVKESK. The CDR3 totals 14 residues. Losses at the gene ends were 5 bases for V and 0 bases for J; bases not matched to a gene: 2. CDR3 in amino acids: CASSGGGSTDTQYF. CDR3 in DNA: TGTGCCAGCAGCGGGGGAGGGAGCACAGATACGCAGTATTTT.

The rearrangement links TRBV2 to TRBJ1-2; 8 positions agree with TRBD1. The ends lost 8 bases at V and 6 bases at J; junction bases unmatched: 14. Germline assignment: CDR1 SNHLY and CDR2 FYNNEI. The CDR3 totals 15 residues. CDR3 loop: CASEPSGGLDHGYTF. The CDR3 DNA reads as TGTGCCAGCGAACCTTCAGGGGGCTTAGATCATGGCTACACCTTC. Full variable domain (missing parts from reference TRBV2 and TRBJ1-2): EPEVTQTPSHQVTQMGQEVILRCVPISNHLYFYWYRQILGQKVEFLVSFYNNEISEKSEIFDDQFSVERPDGSNFTLKIRSTKLEDSAMYFCASEPSGGLDHGYTFGSGTRLTVV.

The rearrangement links TRBV5-1 to TRBJ1-4; 7 positions match TRBD1. Germline V gene data show CDR1 as SGHRS and CDR2 as YFSETQ. With 2 bases clipped from V and 8 bases from J, the junction kept 3 bases outside the gene matches. CDR3 length equals 13 residues. This chain's CDR3 is CASSFDRDEKLFF. The CDR3 DNA sequence: TGCGCCAGCAGCTTCGACAGGGACGAAAAACTGTTTTTT.

DNA for the CDR3: TGTGCCAGCAGCCCCCTCCCGGGAAATACAGATACGCAGTATTTT. Its protein product is CASSPLPGNTDTQYF. The rearrangement links TRBV7-3 to TRBJ2-3; the D gene is possibly TRBD2 (5 bases). V lost 5 bases and J 3 bases, leaving 15 bases between the germline ends. Looked up from germline, CDR1 is SGHTA and CDR2 is FQGTGA. The CDR3 extends over 15 amino acids. The full variable domain, completed using reference TRBV7-3 and TRBJ2-3, is GAGVSQTPSNKVTEKGKYVELRCDPISGHTALYWYRQSLGQGPEFLIYFQGTGAADDSGLPNDRFFAVRPEGSVSTLKIQRTERGDSAVYLCASSPLPGNTDTQYFGPGTRLTVL.

The rearrangement links TRBV3-1 (or the pseudogene TRBV3-2) to TRBJ1-2; D not certain. V was clipped by 2 bases and J by 4 bases, with 11 bases between them. Per germline, CDR1 LGHDT and CDR2 YNNKEL (reference sequence). The CDR3 runs to 14 residues. CDR3 sequence (DNA): TGTGCCAGCAGCCAAACCGGTTCGCCCTATGGCTACACCTTC. This gives the protein CASSQTGSPYGYTF.